The source of this TCR beta chain is a study of blood T cell repertoires in COVID-19 (dated by TCRdb to about 2020). Some background on the complete study: Samples from collaborators originated in the United States, Italy and Spain and spanned both the acute and convalescent phases of COVID-19. The prospective study material was composed of cDNA or gDNA derived from T cells, B-cell-depleted T cells, or PBMCs. Subjects who had been exposed to COVID-19, were actively infected with it, or had recovered from it provided the deeply sampled blood TCRbeta repertoires that made up the dataset. The repertoires were made available in a free public database intended to serve as a resource for research on the immune response to SARS-CoV-2. Samples came from the ongoing ImmuneRACE study (first 160 participants) plus 1,254 subjects from 6 global collaborators. A de-identified subject ID, COVID-19 status, age in years and sex were almost always included in the sample metadata. Where HLA class I and class II types were available, the types were taken from metadata supplied by the sample provider, not from assay-based typing.

General study outcomes and caveats: Clinical and demographic metadata were provided uncurated, with the amount varying by source and participant.

CDR3 length: 13 amino acids, cysteine to phenylalanine. The sequence is cut down to CDR3 DNA, 39 bases in frame from base 1. V gives up 5 bases and J gives up 8 bases, and the segment between their germline ends measures 14 bases. CDR1 and CDR2, per the germline V gene, are SGHRS and YFSETQ. On this clone itself: Its recognized antigen is unknown. The record has no base qualities; no much larger clone is one base away.

TCRbeta CDR3 regions were amplified from genomic DNA using the immunoSEQ Assay, a bias-controlled multiplex PCR. Concerning the study's data processing: The number of nucleated cells in each sample was estimated from the amplification of reference gene primers within the assay. Sequence reads were collapsed and filtered to measure the absolute abundance of every unique TCRbeta CDR3 rearrangement. For each sample, productive Simpson clonality was calculated as the square root of Simpson's diversity index across productive rearrangements. The table comes from immuneACCESS by way of TCRdb, which keeps in-frame sequences with V and J called. Part of the clones is missing from these tables; in studies checked, under half for an unresolved V gene and the rest for unknown reasons. For V, J and clone size, that table is used; D and trimming come from the DNA. The sample has over 150,000 clones on record, around 82% of them singletons. The ten largest clones take up 7% to 9% of the sample.

Participants in the prospective study were aged about 18 to 90 years, lived in 20 to 25 United States geographic areas, and enrolled through a virtual design. In the prospective study, participants were assigned to cohorts based on the clinical history participants reported in a screening survey and a study questionnaire. For ImmuneRACE Cohort 3, a participant was defined as recovered based on two consecutive negative NP/OP PCR tests, clearance by a healthcare professional, or resolution of symptoms. Mobile phlebotomists in the prospective study collected whole blood, serum and a nasopharyngeal or oropharyngeal swab from every participant. Prospective study participants could optionally give additional blood draws and questionnaires over an approximately 2-month period. Before DNA extraction, prospective study blood samples were shipped either frozen or at room temperature.

The origin of this receptor is a man aged 35 to 55 who had recovered from COVID-19. The chain couples TRBV5-1 to TRBJ1-3, with no reliable assignment of the D segment. The specimen was PBMCs or T cells enriched from blood (not recorded which). Read as DNA, the sequence is TGCGCCAGCAGTTCGGACCGGGGAGACACCATATATTTT. Its protein is CASSSDRGDTIYF. Reference TRBV5-1 and TRBJ1-3 proteins supply the regions before and after the CDR3; the full variable domain is: KAGVTQTPRYLIKTRGQQVTLSCSPISGHRSVSWYQQTPGQGLQFLFEYFSETQRNKGNFPGRFSGRQFSNSRSEMNVSTLELGDSALYLCASSSDRGDTIYFGEGSWLTVV.